The rows below give T cell receptor beta chains drawn from one sample of a study of post-analysis software for immune sequencing data. TCRdb re-analysed the PCR reads in MiXCR, keeping a single row per CDR3 protein. In the table there are roughly 800,000 distinct CDR3 sequences, 25% to 30% of which are singletons. The sequencing input was blood. Source of these receptors: a girl aged 10 to 17 with multiple sclerosis. Both conserved end residues are part of each CDR3. The order of the fields is V gene, clone size, D gene, J gene, CDR3 protein, CDR3 DNA. A D gene is named only where the DNA matches it firmly. Not every row has a clone size; where given, it reads once, few, many or a size class.

V: TRBV4-3
size: many
D: -
J: TRBJ2-4
CDR3: CASSQDLSVGGNIQYF
DNA: TGCGCCAGCAGCCAGGACCTATCCGTGGGTGGGAACATTCAGTACTTC

V: TRBV20-1
size: -
D: -
J: TRBJ2-3
CDR3: CSARDGVLGTDTQYF
DNA: TGCAGTGCTAGAGATGGGGTCCTTGGCACAGATACGCAGTATTTT

V: TRBV3-1
size: few
D: -
J: TRBJ2-7
CDR3: CASSTQTAFSYEQYF
DNA: TGTGCCAGCAGCACTCAGACCGCGTTCTCCTACGAGCAGTACTTC

V: TRBV5-8
size: -
D: TRBD1
J: TRBJ2-3
CDR3: CASRSRDRDTQYF
DNA: TGTGCCAGCAGGTCCCGGGACAGAGATACGCAGTATTTT

V: TRBV20-1
size: -
D: -
J: TRBJ2-6
CDR3: CSAFGAGANVLTF
DNA: TGCAGTGCTTTCGGGGCTGGGGCCAACGTCCTGACTTTC

V: TRBV19
size: few
D: TRBD1
J: TRBJ2-1
CDR3: CASSTRVSETGGNEQFF
DNA: TGTGCCAGTAGTACGCGGGTCAGCGAGACAGGGGGCAATGAGCAGTTCTTC

V: TRBV13
size: few
D: -
J: TRBJ2-7
CDR3: CASSLRHEQYF
DNA: TGTGCCAGCAGCCTACGGCACGAGCAGTACTTC

V: TRBV10-1
size: few
D: TRBD2
J: TRBJ2-7
CDR3: CASSGGTNPYEQYF
DNA: TGCGCCAGCAGTGGCGGGACTAATCCCTACGAGCAGTACTTC

V: TRBV5-1
size: -
D: -
J: TRBJ1-2
CDR3: CASNPTSPRGYTF
DNA: TGCGCCAGCAACCCCACGTCGCCACGGGGCTACACCTTC

V: TRBV20-1
size: -
D: -
J: TRBJ2-1
CDR3: CSARGTVYNEQFF
DNA: TGCAGTGCCCGCGGGACAGTATACAATGAGCAGTTCTTC

V: TRBV20-1
size: few
D: -
J: TRBJ2-1
CDR3: CSARGQGDSYNEQFF
DNA: TGCAGTGCTAGAGGGCAGGGCGACTCCTACAATGAGCAGTTCTTC

V: TRBV7-9
size: -
D: -
J: TRBJ2-1
CDR3: CASSPDFRGGPDEYNEQFF
DNA: TGTGCCAGCAGTCCAGACTTCCGCGGGGGCCCAGACGAATACAATGAGCAGTTCTTC

V: TRBV18
size: -
D: TRBD2
J: TRBJ2-7
CDR3: CASSPGGRPKYEQYF
DNA: TGTGCCAGCTCACCGGGGGGGAGGCCCAAATACGAGCAGTACTTC

V: TRBV9
size: -
D: -
J: TRBJ1-2
CDR3: CASSVGVRDGYTF
DNA: TGTGCCAGCAGCGTAGGGGTCCGGGATGGCTACACCTTC

V: TRBV27
size: -
D: -
J: TRBJ2-3
CDR3: CASSPYRGGADTQYF
DNA: TGTGCCAGCAGTCCCTACAGGGGGGGCGCAGATACGCAGTATTTT

V: TRBV6-5
size: -
D: -
J: TRBJ2-1
CDR3: CASSYSTRRITYNEQFF
DNA: TGTGCCAGCAGTTACTCGACCAGGCGGATAACATACAATGAGCAGTTCTTC

V: TRBV7-2
size: few
D: -
J: TRBJ1-2
CDR3: CASKPIGGATIYGYTF
DNA: TGTGCCAGCAAGCCCATCGGTGGAGCCACTATCTATGGCTACACCTTC

V: TRBV29-1
size: -
D: TRBD2
J: TRBJ2-1
CDR3: CSSGLAGNEQFF
DNA: TGCAGTTCCGGACTAGCGGGGAATGAGCAGTTCTTC

V: TRBV29-1
size: few
D: -
J: TRBJ1-1
CDR3: CSATVSTEAFF
DNA: TGCAGCGCGACAGTGAGCACTGAAGCTTTCTTT

V: TRBV3-1
size: -
D: -
J: TRBJ2-3
CDR3: CASSRTPRGGTDTQYF
DNA: TGTGCCAGCAGCCGAACGCCCAGGGGGGGCACAGATACGCAGTATTTT

V: TRBV10-3
size: few
D: -
J: TRBJ2-1
CDR3: CAISPTGDVYNEQFF
DNA: TGTGCCATCAGTCCTACCGGAGACGTATACAATGAGCAGTTCTTC

V: TRBV2
size: -
D: TRBD1
J: TRBJ2-7
CDR3: CASRATGGVNNEQYF
DNA: TGTGCCAGCAGGGCGACAGGGGGAGTAAACAATGAGCAGTACTTC

V: TRBV6-2/TRBV6-3
size: few
D: -
J: TRBJ2-1
CDR3: CASSYLNEQFF
DNA: TGTGCCAGCAGTTACCTCAATGAGCAGTTCTTC

V: TRBV2
size: few
D: -
J: TRBJ2-3
CDR3: CASSAGPPQWDTQYF
DNA: TGTGCCAGCAGCGCAGGGCCCCCGCAGTGGGATACGCAGTATTTT

V: TRBV27
size: -
D: TRBD1
J: TRBJ2-1
CDR3: CASVKQGSHRGEQFF
DNA: TGTGCCAGCGTAAAACAGGGGTCTCACCGTGGCGAGCAGTTCTTC

V: TRBV12-3/TRBV12-4
size: many
D: -
J: TRBJ2-5
CDR3: CASSWGTKGETQYF
DNA: TGTGCCAGCAGTTGGGGCACCAAGGGAGAGACCCAGTACTTC

V: TRBV28
size: -
D: -
J: TRBJ1-5
CDR3: CASSLPPPPSGTNQPQHF
DNA: TGTGCCAGCAGTTTGCCCCCTCCTCCATCAGGAACGAATCAGCCCCAGCATTTT

V: TRBV5-5
size: -
D: -
J: TRBJ2-7
CDR3: CASTLKRNYEQYF
DNA: TGTGCCAGCACCCTTAAGAGGAACTACGAGCAGTACTTC

V: TRBV29-1
size: few
D: -
J: TRBJ2-7
CDR3: CSVGGRFSYEQYF
DNA: TGCAGCGTCGGCGGACGGTTCTCCTACGAGCAGTACTTC

V: TRBV7-2
size: -
D: -
J: TRBJ2-7
CDR3: CASSLGPGDYEQYF
DNA: TGTGCCAGCAGCTTAGGTCCAGGCGACTACGAGCAGTACTTC

V: TRBV28
size: -
D: -
J: TRBJ2-1
CDR3: CTSSFLDGSYNEQFF
DNA: TGTACCAGCAGTTTTCTGGACGGCTCCTACAATGAGCAGTTCTTC

V: TRBV7-9
size: -
D: TRBD1
J: TRBJ2-1
CDR3: CASSPTGTGHNEQFF
DNA: TGTGCCAGCAGCCCAACCGGGACAGGGCACAATGAGCAGTTCTTC

V: TRBV4-1
size: -
D: -
J: TRBJ1-3
CDR3: CASSQRQLSSGNTIYF
DNA: TGCGCCAGCAGCCAACGACAGCTGTCCTCTGGAAACACCATATATTTT

V: TRBV6-4
size: -
D: TRBD2
J: TRBJ2-1
CDR3: CASSRLAGGIDEQFF
DNA: TGTGCCAGCAGTCGACTAGCGGGGGGGATCGATGAGCAGTTCTTC

V: TRBV5-1
size: -
D: -
J: TRBJ2-5
CDR3: CASSPGNPPPKTQYF
DNA: TGCGCCAGCAGCCCCGGGAACCCTCCCCCAAAGACCCAGTACTTC

V: TRBV20-1
size: -
D: TRBD1
J: TRBJ2-7
CDR3: CSAYDRASSYEQYF
DNA: TGCAGTGCCTATGACAGGGCCAGCTCCTACGAGCAGTACTTC

V: TRBV5-1
size: -
D: TRBD2
J: TRBJ2-7
CDR3: CASSLAGGRASYEQYF
DNA: TGCGCCAGCAGCTTGGCGGGTGGGAGGGCGTCCTACGAGCAGTACTTC

V: TRBV15
size: few
D: -
J: TRBJ2-5
CDR3: CATSRDLVQGLRETQYF
DNA: TGTGCCACCAGCAGAGATCTCGTTCAAGGGCTGAGGGAGACCCAGTACTTC

V: TRBV20-1
size: -
D: TRBD1
J: TRBJ1-2
CDR3: CSARAGQGIGYTF
DNA: TGCAGTGCTAGAGCGGGACAGGGCATAGGCTACACCTTC

V: TRBV11-2
size: -
D: TRBD2
J: TRBJ2-7
CDR3: CASSFRLAAYEQYF
DNA: TGTGCCAGCAGCTTTCGACTAGCGGCTTACGAGCAGTACTTC

V: TRBV7-2
size: few
D: TRBD1
J: TRBJ2-1
CDR3: CASSLETGGNEQFF
DNA: TGTGCCAGCAGCTTAGAGACAGGGGGTAATGAGCAGTTCTTC

V: TRBV5-6
size: many
D: TRBD2
J: TRBJ2-3
CDR3: CASSGGGTDTQYF
DNA: TGTGCCAGCAGCGGGGGGGGCACAGATACGCAGTATTTT

V: TRBV7-2
size: once
D: TRBD1
J: TRBJ1-1
CDR3: CASSSKSDRGTEAFF
DNA: TGTGCCAGCAGCTCAAAGTCGGACAGGGGCACTGAAGCTTTCTTT

V: TRBV27
size: few
D: -
J: TRBJ2-4
CDR3: CASSPGVGKNIQYF
DNA: TGTGCCAGCAGTCCAGGGGTCGGCAAAAACATTCAGTACTTC

V: TRBV28
size: -
D: -
J: TRBJ1-2
CDR3: CASRSGGDYGYTF
DNA: TGTGCCAGCAGATCAGGAGGGGACTATGGCTACACCTTC

V: TRBV7-2
size: -
D: TRBD1
J: TRBJ1-2
CDR3: CASSHTGGRGSGCTF
DNA: TGTGCCAGCAGCCACACCGGTGGCAGGGGGTCGGGCTGCACCTTC

V: TRBV12-3/TRBV12-4
size: few
D: -
J: TRBJ1-1
CDR3: CASSLDQIGTEAFF
DNA: TGTGCCAGCAGTTTAGACCAAATTGGCACTGAAGCTTTCTTT

V: TRBV28
size: few
D: -
J: TRBJ2-6
CDR3: CASSREPGANVLTF
DNA: TGTGCCAGCAGTCGGGAGCCTGGGGCCAACGTCCTGACTTTC